Listed here are 18 T cell receptor beta chains from one sample, sequenced in a study of T cell repertoires in cytomegalovirus infection. TCRdb processed the reads anew with MiXCR; each CDR3 protein has one entry. The table records some 300,000 distinct CDR3 sequences, around a sixth of them present only once. Sequencing was performed on PBMCs. The receptors stem from a human donor in good health (CMV status not recorded). Some clones in this sample may be carry-over from other donors' samples.

This clonotype was counted ten times or more. V gene TRBV12-3 or TRBV12-4 combines with J gene TRBJ2-1; D gene uncertain. The CDR3 runs 14 residues. Between the trimmed V and J ends, which lost 2 bases and 5 bases, there was a span of 10 bases. CDR3 DNA sequence: TGTGCCAGCAGTTTATGGCCTGTAAACAATGAGCAGTTCTTC. Residues: CASSLWPVNNEQFF.

This chain connects TRBV4-2 to TRBJ2-5; D is unresolved. Germline lookup yields CDR1 LGHNA and CDR2 YNFKEQ. CDR3 size: 11 residues. The V gene lost 1 base and the J gene lost 13 bases, with 10 bases spanning the gap. The CDR3 region has the DNA TGTGCCAGCAGCCAAGGGTCCGATCCGTACTTC. As protein: CASSQGSDPYF.

The chain is built from TRBV2 and TRBJ1-2; 7 positions agree with TRBD1. From germline, CDR1 is SNHLY and CDR2 FYNNEI. V trimming: 6 bases; J trimming: 4 bases; junction bases outside the gene matches: 14. The length of the CDR3 is 16 residues. CDR3 in amino acids: CASRVTGYRSGYGYTF. The CDR3, as DNA: TGTGCCAGCAGGGTGACAGGGTACCGTTCGGGCTATGGCTACACCTTC.

This clonotype was picked up a small number of times. The chain links TRBV7-9 to TRBJ1-5; 10 nucleotides align to TRBD1. Germline V gene lookup returns CDR1 SEHNR and CDR2 FQNEAQ (reference sequence). This CDR3 has 15 residues. V shed 5 bases and J 7 bases; nucleotides not matched to a gene: 8. CDR3 coding DNA: TGTGCCAGCAGCACCGGGACAGGGGATTGGCAGCCCCAGCATTTT. It translates to CASSTGTGDWQPQHF.

The rearrangement links TRBV6-1 to TRBJ1-2; 7 bases are a match to TRBD1. Germline V gene sequence: CDR1 MNHNS, CDR2 SASEGT. After removal of 5 bases from V and 0 bases from J, the junction contained 12 bases not matched to a gene. The CDR3 covers 17 residues. The CDR3 spells CASSRFGQDNTNYGYTF. The CDR3 DNA is TGTGCCAGCAGTCGATTCGGACAGGACAATACTAACTATGGCTACACCTTC.

This clonotype appeared many times. The rearrangement links TRBV12-3 or TRBV12-4 to TRBJ2-2, with a tentative D call TRBD1 (6 bases). V shed 8 bases and J shed 0 bases, with 13 bases lying between them. There are 15 residues in the CDR3. The CDR3 loop is CASRTRTANTGELFF. The DNA for the CDR3 is TGTGCCAGCCGAACAAGGACAGCGAACACCGGGGAGCTGTTTTTT.

DNA for the CDR3: TGTGCCAGCAGTGATGCGGCGTATAGCTATGGCTACACCTTC. Its protein product is CASSDAAYSYGYTF. The rearrangement uses TRBV2 and TRBJ1-2, with D uncertain. V was pared by 3 bases and J by 4 bases, with 12 bases between. This CDR3 is built from 14 residues. CDR1 and CDR2 (germline): SNHLY, FYNNEI.

In this sample, this clonotype turned up a few times. The rearrangement links TRBV20-1 to TRBJ2-2; no firm D call. This CDR3 spans 13 amino acids. V lost 5 bases to trimming and J lost 4 bases, with 11 bases between them. CDR1 and CDR2 (germline): DFQATT, SNEGSKA (reference sequence). CDR3 protein: CSALKVGTGELFF. DNA for the CDR3: TGCAGTGCTCTCAAGGTCGGCACCGGGGAGCTGTTTTTT.

This clonotype was observed at least ten times. V gene TRBV7-2 combines with J gene TRBJ2-7, with D tentatively TRBD2 (5 bases). The germline V gene has CDR1 SGHTA and CDR2 FQGNSA. V was cut by 3 bases and J by 5 bases, with 14 bases left in between. This CDR3 has 14 amino acids. The CDR3 DNA is TGTGCCAGCAGCTTTCGGTCCAGGAGGAACGAGCAGTACTTC. Encoded protein: CASSFRSRRNEQYF.

This clonotype was counted many times. V is TRBV7-8 and J is TRBJ2-1; 10 bases are a match to TRBD2. Germline lookup yields CDR1 SGHVS and CDR2 FQNEAQ. The V gene end was trimmed by 1 base and the J gene end by 4 bases; junction bases not matched to a gene: 7. The CDR3 is 17 amino acids. The CDR3 nucleotides read TGTGCCAGCAGCTTAGGTGGAGCGGGGGGGGGTTACAATGAGCAGTTCTTC. It codes for CASSLGGAGGGYNEQFF.

This clonotype was observed a few times. This chain uses TRBV7-9 with TRBJ1-5, with 7 bases lining up with TRBD1. Trimming cost V 5 bases and J 3 bases; bases outside gene matches: 7. This CDR3 is 15 amino acids long. Looked up from germline, CDR1 is SEHNR and CDR2 is FQNEAQ (reference sequence). The CDR3 loop is CASSGPTGINQPQHF. DNA for the CDR3: TGTGCCAGCAGCGGCCCGACAGGGATCAATCAGCCCCAGCATTTT.

This clonotype was counted a few times. V usage is TRBV5-6 and J usage is TRBJ1-2; D uncertain. Germline V CDR1 and CDR2: SGHDT, YYEEEE. The V end lost 1 base, the J end lost 2 bases, and 21 bases lay between the germline ends. This CDR3 comprises 18 residues. The CDR3 region is CASSLWGGEQLSNYGYTF. The DNA for the CDR3 is TGTGCCAGCAGCTTGTGGGGTGGGGAGCAACTTTCGAACTATGGCTACACCTTC.

This chain uses TRBV28 with TRBJ1-6; D is unresolved. The CDR3 is 12 residues long. The V gene's germline CDR1 is MDHEN and CDR2 SYDVKM. V was trimmed by 7 bases and J by 10 bases, leaving 11 bases between them. The CDR3 is CASKRDISPLHF. The CDR3 coding sequence is TGTGCCAGCAAAAGGGATATATCACCCCTCCACTTT.

V and J are TRBV20-1 and TRBJ2-7; tentative D call: TRBD1 (5 bases). Germline values: CDR1 DFQATT, CDR2 SNEGSKA (reference sequence). The CDR3 loop spans 17 amino acids. V lost 3 bases, J lost 4 bases, and 25 bases lay in between. CDR3 region: CSASSPGSGSFQYEQYF. CDR3 DNA sequence: TGCAGTGCTAGTAGCCCAGGGTCAGGATCTTTCCAATACGAGCAGTACTTC.

V gene TRBV19 combines with J gene TRBJ2-1, with D perhaps matching TRBD1 (6 bases). The CDR3 is made up of 14 amino acids. Trimming pared 6 bases from V and 4 bases from J, leaving 13 bases between. Looked up from germline, CDR1 is LNHDA and CDR2 is SQIVND (reference sequence). In nucleotides, the CDR3 is TGTGCCAGTAGCCATGTGGACAGTTACAATGAGCAGTTCTTC. This encodes CASSHVDSYNEQFF.

The genes are TRBV19 and TRBJ2-7; D unclear. V was clipped by 5 bases and J by 2 bases, with 13 bases between them. This CDR3 region has 14 residues. Germline CDR1 and CDR2: LNHDA and SQIVND (reference sequence). CDR3 DNA sequence: TGTGCCAGTAGTCCGACCGCGAGAACCTACGAGCAGTACTTC. Residues: CASSPTARTYEQYF. The complete variable domain, with remaining parts taken from reference TRBV19 and TRBJ2-7, reads DGGITQSPKYLFRKEGQNVTLSCEQNLNHDAMYWYRQDPGQGLRLIYYSQIVNDFQKGDIAEGYSVSREKKESFPLTVTSAQKNPTAFYLCASSPTARTYEQYFGPGTRLTVT.

Notes on this clonotype: The junction departs from germline at one end; a sequencing error may be responsible. V gene TRBV7-2 combines with J gene TRBJ1-3, with 7 bases matching TRBD1. Germline CDR1 is SGHTA and CDR2 is FQGNSA. The CDR3 sequence is 17 residues long. The CDR3 region is CASNPTGTASSGNTIYF. In DNA, the CDR3 is TGTGCCAGCAACCCCACGGGGACAGCGAGCTCTGGAAACACTATATATTTT.

V and J are TRBV10-3 and TRBJ1-5, with 9 bases that match TRBD1. This CDR3 is 12 amino acids long. Unmatched junction bases numbered 4, after V lost 10 bases and J lost 6 bases. CDR1 ENHRY and CDR2 SYGVKD come from the germline V gene. The CDR3 bases are TGTGCCACGGGACAGGGCACTCAGCCCCAGCATTTT. Protein: CATGQGTQPQHF.